Each of the 10 T cell receptor beta chains below was sequenced from the same sample in a study of blood T cell repertoires in COVID-19. Sequencing used immunoSEQ multiplex PCR; TCRdb keeps in-frame clones, though not all of them. The sample has some 130,000 clones; roughly 84% are singletons. Sequencing was done on a sample of peripheral blood. Receptors originate from a woman in her twenties or thirties who had recovered from COVID-19.

The chain links TRBV2 to TRBJ2-7; TRBD1 matches at 7 bases. Germline V CDR1 and CDR2: SNHLY, FYNNEI. The CDR3 spans 14 residues. V lost 3 bases and J lost 4; bases outside the gene matches: 6. This chain's CDR3 is CASSEQGEMYEQYF. CDR3 DNA sequence: TGTGCCAGCAGTGAGCAGGGGGAAATGTACGAGCAGTACTTC.

This rearrangement joins TRBV9 to TRBJ2-2; perhaps TRBD1 as D (6 bases). CDR1 and CDR2 (germline): SGDLS, YYNGEE. CDR3 length: 15 amino acids. The V and J ends lost 1 base and 1 base respectively, with 8 bases between them. For the CDR3, the DNA is TGTGCCAGCAGCGTATCGGACAGGAACACCGGGGAGCTGTTTTTT. This gives the protein CASSVSDRNTGELFF.

The genes are TRBV5-4 and TRBJ2-5; TRBD2 aligns across 9 bases. The junction had 5 bases not matched to a gene; V was cut back by 0 bases and J by 5 bases. Germline lookup yields CDR1 SGHNT and CDR2 YYREEE (reference sequence). The CDR3 length is 15 residues. Here the CDR3 reads CASSLAASGTETQYF. In nucleotides, the CDR3 is TGTGCCAGCAGCTTGGCGGCTAGCGGGACGGAGACCCAGTACTTC.

The chain couples TRBV6-1 to TRBJ1-3; 10 bases are a match to TRBD1. Looked up from germline, CDR1 is MNHNS and CDR2 is SASEGT. The CDR3 covers 17 residues. V gave up 1 base and J gave up 0 bases; unmatched junction bases: 3. The DNA of the CDR3 is TGTGCCAGCAGTGAAGGGTGGACAGGGGGCTCTGGAAACACCATATATTTT. This codes for CASSEGWTGGSGNTIYF.

The rearrangement joins TRBV6-1 to TRBJ1-1; no clear D. The CDR3 has 15 amino acids. Looked up from germline, CDR1 is MNHNS and CDR2 is SASEGT. V lost 2 bases and J lost 0, with 10 bases in between. CDR3 nucleotides: TGTGCCAGCAGTGAACGAGGGCTGATGAACACTGAAGCTTTCTTT. This encodes CASSERGLMNTEAFF.

CDR3 loop: CASSLTRGYEQYF. DNA for the CDR3: TGCGCCAGCAGCCTGACTAGGGGCTACGAGCAGTACTTC. The chain couples TRBV4-1 to TRBJ2-7; possible D gene TRBD2, 6 bases. The CDR3 loop spans 13 amino acids. Germline values: CDR1 MGHRA, CDR2 YSYEKL. With 4 bases removed from V and 3 bases from J, the gap between germline ends came to 10 bases.

This chain connects TRBV2 to TRBJ1-2; no definite D call. Trimming left V 2 bases short and J 6 bases short, with 7 bases between. This CDR3 is built from 12 residues. CDR1 is SNHLY and CDR2 is FYNNEI in the germline V gene. The CDR3, as DNA: TGTGCCAGCAGTGAACGAGGGAATGGCTACACCTTC. Protein sequence: CASSERGNGYTF.

The J gene is TRBJ1-1, the V gene TRBV3-1 (or the pseudogene TRBV3-2), with a possible D match to TRBD1 (6 bases). V shed 1 base and J shed 0 bases, with 21 bases lying between them. CDR3 length: 19 residues. CDR1 is LGHDT and CDR2 is YNNKEL in the germline V gene (reference sequence). The CDR3 sequence is CASSQVAVTDRLMNTEAFF. The CDR3 coding sequence is TGTGCCAGCAGCCAAGTGGCAGTGACGGACAGACTCATGAACACTGAAGCTTTCTTT.

This clone was detected a few times. This sample also contains other DNA sequences that code for the same CDR3. This chain links TRBV7-9 with TRBJ2-3; 13 bases match TRBD2. Germline V gene sequence: CDR1 SEHNR, CDR2 FQNEAQ (reference sequence). The CDR3 runs to 16 residues. J gave up 4 bases and V 4 bases, and 5 bases lay outside the gene matches. In DNA, the CDR3 is TGTGCCAGCAGCTCCGGACTAGCGGGAGTCGCAGATACGCAGTATTTT. As protein: CASSSGLAGVADTQYF.

The chain joins TRBV27 to TRBJ2-1, with TRBD2 matching over 8 bases. V lost 3 bases, J lost 4 bases, and 8 bases stayed unmatched. Looked up from germline, CDR1 is MNHEY and CDR2 is SMNVEV (reference sequence). This CDR3 region has 16 residues. CDR3 in DNA: TGTGCCAGCAGTTTGAGTCAGACTAGCGCGTACAATGAGCAGTTCTTC. Translated: CASSLSQTSAYNEQFF.